The 15 T cell receptor beta chains presented below share a single source sample, sequenced in a study of T cells in Graves' hyperthyroidism and ophthalmopathy. Regions amplified from RNA transcripts were the TCR beta CDR3 regions. The HTBI primer set served for first-round RT-PCR of the TCR CDR3. One entry per CDR3 protein, called by TCRdb with MiXCR from the multiplex PCR reads. Of some 700,000 distinct CDR3 sequences in the sample, roughly 17% were seen once. Sequenced material: blood. These receptors all stem from a man aged 45 to 65 with Graves' hyperthyroidism.

Notes on this clonotype: Given a much more abundant clone one base away, this may be a read error. The chain recombines TRBV9 with TRBJ2-3; D gene unclear. V was clipped by 0 bases and J by 2 bases, with 4 bases between them. The CDR3 loop spans 13 amino acids. From germline, CDR1 is SGDLS and CDR2 YYNGEE. Written as DNA, the CDR3 is TGTGCCAGCAGCGTAGTCCACACAGATACGCAGTATTTT. Translating gives CASSVVHTDTQYF.

This clonotype came up many times. This chain links TRBV5-1 with TRBJ2-3; TRBD1 or TRBD2 may be the D gene (5 bases each). Trimming took off 0 bases at V and 2 bases at J, with 7 bases between the two ends. The CDR3 has 14 residues. Per germline, CDR1 SGHRS and CDR2 YFSETQ. The CDR3 protein is CASSLGDATDTQYF. CDR3 DNA: TGCGCCAGCAGCTTGGGGGACGCCACAGATACGCAGTATTTT. The full variable domain, rest sourced from reference TRBV5-1 and TRBJ2-3, is KAGVTQTPRYLIKTRGQQVTLSCSPISGHRSVSWYQQTPGQGLQFLFEYFSETQRNKGNFPGRFSGRQFSNSRSEMNVSTLELGDSALYLCASSLGDATDTQYFGPGTRLTVL.

Ten or more counts support this clonotype. This chain connects TRBV20-1 to TRBJ2-2, with TRBD2 as a possible D gene (5 bases). The V end lost 0 bases, the J end lost 4 bases, and 9 bases lay between the germline ends. The CDR3 length is 14 residues. Per germline, CDR1 DFQATT and CDR2 SNEGSKA (reference sequence). DNA of the CDR3: TGCAGTGCTAGAGAACTAGTGAGCACCGGGGAGCTGTTTTTT. Protein: CSARELVSTGELFF.

In its sample, this clonotype was seen many times. This sequence joins TRBV6-1 and TRBJ1-2; TRBD1 agrees at 7 bases. The germline gives CDR1 MNHNS, CDR2 SASEGT. The CDR3 runs 14 residues. The V gene end was trimmed by 5 bases and the J gene end by 0 bases; junction bases not matched to a gene: 3. Here the CDR3 DNA reads TGTGCCAGCAGTCAGGGGGACACTAACTATGGCTACACCTTC. It translates to CASSQGDTNYGYTF.

V is TRBV5-6 and J is TRBJ2-7; D is uncertain. This CDR3 spans 12 amino acids. V lost 4 bases, J lost 6 bases, and 11 bases lay in between. Germline V lookup: CDR1 SGHDT, CDR2 YYEEEE. The CDR3 DNA sequence: TGTGCCAGCAGCCGACTCCCAGGCGAGCAGTACTTC. Residues: CASSRLPGEQYF.

The sample holds a few counts of this clonotype. This rearrangement joins TRBV7-9 to TRBJ1-1; 9 nucleotides line up with TRBD1. Germline trimming cut 5 bases from V and 0 bases from J; bases unmatched to any gene: 10. Germline V gene data show CDR1 as SEHNR and CDR2 as FQNEAQ (reference sequence). The CDR3 is 17 residues long. In DNA, the CDR3 is TGTGCCAGCAGCACCCAAGGGACAGGGCCATTGAACACTGAAGCTTTCTTT. Translation gives CASSTQGTGPLNTEAFF.

Many counts were recorded for this clonotype. The chain employs TRBV28 and TRBJ2-3; 11 bases agree with TRBD2. The V gene end was trimmed by 4 bases and the J gene end by 6 bases; junction bases not matched to a gene: 3. Germline lookup yields CDR1 MDHEN and CDR2 SYDVKM. The CDR3 spans 14 residues. The CDR3 loop is CASSSSGRWDTQYF. The CDR3, as DNA: TGTGCCAGCAGTTCTAGCGGGAGGTGGGATACGCAGTATTTT.

The chain couples TRBV7-9 to TRBJ2-1; 10 nucleotides align to TRBD2. The CDR3 loop spans 15 amino acids. V dropped 5 bases and J dropped 6; count of bases not matched to a gene: 7. The germline gives CDR1 SEHNR, CDR2 FQNEAQ (reference sequence). The DNA of the CDR3 is TGTGCCAGCAGCCGGACTAGCGGAGGGCCCAATGAGCAGTTCTTC. Its protein is CASSRTSGGPNEQFF.

This clonotype was counted between two and nine times. This sequence joins TRBV3-1 and TRBJ2-6; D might be TRBD1 or TRBD2, each matching 5 bases. From germline, CDR1 is LGHDT and CDR2 YNNKEL (reference sequence). V was cut by 7 bases and J by 0 bases, with 16 bases left in between. The length of the CDR3 is 17 residues. CDR3 residues: CASTTGTDNSGANVLTF. In DNA form, the CDR3 reads TGTGCCAGCACCACTGGGACGGATAACTCTGGGGCCAACGTCCTGACTTTC.

This clonotype was picked up many times. The V call is TRBV12-3 or TRBV12-4, the J call TRBJ1-1; D uncertain. Trimming cost V 2 bases and J 7 bases, with 8 bases left between them. CDR3 length: 12 residues. The chain's CDR3 is CASSLRRSEAFF. The CDR3 nucleotides read TGTGCCAGCAGTTTACGCCGGAGTGAAGCTTTCTTT.

This clonotype showed up just a few times. As DNA, the CDR3 is TGTGCCAGCTCACCACCGAGTCTCGCCTACAATGAGCAGTTCTTC. Encoded protein: CASSPPSLAYNEQFF. This chain joins TRBV18 and TRBJ2-1; D remains ambiguous. Germline loops: CDR1 KGHSH, CDR2 LQKENI. This CDR3 spans 15 amino acids. V lost 0 bases to trimming and J lost 2 bases, with 8 bases between them.

This chain connects TRBV29-1 to TRBJ2-1; TRBD2 matches 8 bases. The trim removed 6 bases at V and 7 bases at J, leaving 5 bases unmatched. The length of the CDR3 is 12 residues. Germline lookup yields CDR1 SQVTM and CDR2 ANQGSEA. The CDR3 reads CSVTTSVNEQFF. CDR3 DNA sequence: TGCAGCGTGACGACTAGCGTGAATGAGCAGTTCTTC.

The chain couples TRBV29-1 to TRBJ2-4; D gene uncertain. The CDR3 extends over 14 amino acids. Trimming cost V 7 bases and J 7 bases, with 20 bases left between them. Germline V gene lookup returns CDR1 SQVTM and CDR2 ANQGSEA. The CDR3 region is CSAMGPFNVNIQYF. The CDR3 DNA sequence: TGCAGCGCCATGGGCCCCTTCAATGTTAACATTCAGTACTTC.

This chain uses TRBV7-8 with TRBJ1-5, with D uncertain. The CDR3 totals 11 residues. Trimming removed 1 base from V and 16 bases from J, with 11 bases in between. Germline V gives CDR1 SGHVS, CDR2 FQNEAQ. The chain's CDR3 is CASSLGTLQHF. The DNA for the CDR3 is TGTGCCAGCAGCTTAGGGACCCTTCAACATTTT.

In this sample, this clonotype turned up many times. The CDR3 DNA reads as TGTGCCACCAGTGATTTCGGCAGCAACTATGGCTACACCTTC. It encodes CATSDFGSNYGYTF. The chain links TRBV24-1 to TRBJ1-2; unclear D gene. This CDR3 comprises 14 residues. V lost 1 base and J lost 2, with 7 bases in between. The germline gives CDR1 KGHDR, CDR2 SFDVKD.